This TCR beta chain derives from a study of blood T cell repertoires in COVID-19. Study overall: Spain, Italy and the United States supplied samples that represented acute and convalescent COVID-19. The cDNA or gDNA used as material had been derived from T cells, B-cell-depleted T cells, or PBMCs.

Recruitment covered about two dozen US areas and drew participants whose ages spanned about 18 to 100 years. Donors were grouped by their self-reported clinical history. Unmatched junction bases numbered 9, after V lost 6 bases and J lost 4 bases. CDR1 is MDHEN, CDR2 SYDVKM, per germline. This CDR3 comprises 15 residues. Produced via immunoSEQ multiplex PCR; TCRdb's table is partial and in-frame only. The sample comprises hundreds of thousands of clones, around 90% of which are singletons, and 3.5% to 4.5% rests with the top ten. V is TRBV28 and J is TRBJ1-2, with 9 bases aligning to TRBD1. The receptor was derived from a woman aged 18-35 years with acute COVID-19. Sequenced: PBMCs or T cells enriched from blood (not recorded which). Here the CDR3 DNA reads TGTGCCAGCAGCACAGGGGGCGCCGGGCCCTATGGCTACACCTTC. This encodes CASSTGGAGPYGYTF.